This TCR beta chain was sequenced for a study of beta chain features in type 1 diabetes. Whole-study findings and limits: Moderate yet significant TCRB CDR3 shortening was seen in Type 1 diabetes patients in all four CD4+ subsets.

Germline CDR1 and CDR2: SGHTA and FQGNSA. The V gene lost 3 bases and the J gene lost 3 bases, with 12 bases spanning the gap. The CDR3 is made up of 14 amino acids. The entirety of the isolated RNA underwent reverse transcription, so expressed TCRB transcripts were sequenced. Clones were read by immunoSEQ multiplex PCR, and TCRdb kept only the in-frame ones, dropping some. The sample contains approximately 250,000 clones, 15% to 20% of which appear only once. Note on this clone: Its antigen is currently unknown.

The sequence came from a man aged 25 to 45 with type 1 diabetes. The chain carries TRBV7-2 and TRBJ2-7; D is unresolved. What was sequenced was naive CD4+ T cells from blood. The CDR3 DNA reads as TGTGCCAGCAGCTTCGGCCAAACCTTCTACGAGCAGTACTTC. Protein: CASSFGQTFYEQYF.